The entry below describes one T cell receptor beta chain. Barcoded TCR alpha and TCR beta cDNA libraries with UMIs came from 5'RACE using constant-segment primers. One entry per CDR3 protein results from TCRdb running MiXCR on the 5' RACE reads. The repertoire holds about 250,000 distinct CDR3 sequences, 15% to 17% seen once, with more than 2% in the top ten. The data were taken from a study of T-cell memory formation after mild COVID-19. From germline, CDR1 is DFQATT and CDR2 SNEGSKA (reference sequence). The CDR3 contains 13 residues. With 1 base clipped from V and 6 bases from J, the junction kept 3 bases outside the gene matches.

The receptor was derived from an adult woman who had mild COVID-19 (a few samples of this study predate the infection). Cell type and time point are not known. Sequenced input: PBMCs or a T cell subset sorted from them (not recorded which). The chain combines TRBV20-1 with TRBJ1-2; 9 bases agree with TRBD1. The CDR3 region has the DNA TGCAGTGCTAGAGCCGGGACAGGGAATGGCTACACCTTC. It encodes CSARAGTGNGYTF.